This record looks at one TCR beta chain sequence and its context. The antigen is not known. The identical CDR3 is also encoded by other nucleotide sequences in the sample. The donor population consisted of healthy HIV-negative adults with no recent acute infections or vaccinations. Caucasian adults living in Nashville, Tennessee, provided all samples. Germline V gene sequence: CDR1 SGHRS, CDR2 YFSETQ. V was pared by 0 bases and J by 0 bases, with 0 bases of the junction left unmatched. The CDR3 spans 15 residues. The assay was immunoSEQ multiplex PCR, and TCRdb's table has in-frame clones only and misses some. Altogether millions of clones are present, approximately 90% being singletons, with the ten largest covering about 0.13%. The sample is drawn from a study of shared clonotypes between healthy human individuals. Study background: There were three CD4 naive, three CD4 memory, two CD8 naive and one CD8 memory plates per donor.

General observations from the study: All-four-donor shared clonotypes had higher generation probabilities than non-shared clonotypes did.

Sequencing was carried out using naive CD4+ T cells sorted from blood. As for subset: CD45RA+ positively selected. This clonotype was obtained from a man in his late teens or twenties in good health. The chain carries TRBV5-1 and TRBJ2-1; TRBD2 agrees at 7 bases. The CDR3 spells CASSLVAGSYNEQFF. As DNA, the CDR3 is TGCGCCAGCAGCTTGGTAGCGGGCTCCTACAATGAGCAGTTCTTC.